This T cell receptor (beta chain) was recorded in a study of regulatory T cells in long-lasting Graves disease. Notes on the study in general: Persistent cases favored TRBV28, TRBJ1-2 and TRBJ2-5. Lower TCR diversity was seen in persistent Graves' patients than in newly diagnosed ones. Comparison showed that persistent patients shared more public clonotypes (2,741) than new patients (about 970).

Regarding time point: newly diagnosed GD, antithyroid drugs for less than 3 months. After RNA was extracted from PBMCs, the TCR library was made from it. Building the TCR beta libraries relied on iRepertoire HTBI primers, and CDR3 regions underwent Arm-PCR. TCRdb processed the multiplex PCR reads anew with MiXCR; each CDR3 protein has one entry. The data contain 350,000 to 450,000 distinct CDR3 sequences, 16% of them singletons. This CDR3 region has 16 residues. Germline lookup yields CDR1 SEHNR and CDR2 FQNEAQ (reference sequence). V was cut by 2 bases and J by 6 bases, with 14 bases left in between. This clonotype was counted a few times. What it binds is not known. These data were also reused for a study on T cells in Graves' hyperthyroidism and ophthalmopathy. That source adds: Lactation, pregnancy, other autoimmune disease or uncontrolled infection excluded patients.

This chain links TRBV7-9 with TRBJ2-6, with a weak D call TRBD2 (6 bases). The sequence was obtained from a man aged 40-49 years with Graves disease. The sequencing here drew on peripheral blood mononuclear cells (PBMCs), taken at new diagnosis, from a patient treated with antithyroid drugs. As DNA, the CDR3 is TGTGCCAGCAGCTTATATGGGGGACTGATGGCCAACGTCCTGACTTTC. It translates to CASSLYGGLMANVLTF. The full variable domain, completed using reference TRBV7-9 and TRBJ2-6, is DTGVSQNPRHKITKRGQNVTFRCDPISEHNRLYWYRQTLGQGPEFLTYFQNEAQLEKSRLLSDRFSAERPKGSFSTLEIQRTEQGDSAMYLCASSLYGGLMANVLTFGAGSRLTVL.